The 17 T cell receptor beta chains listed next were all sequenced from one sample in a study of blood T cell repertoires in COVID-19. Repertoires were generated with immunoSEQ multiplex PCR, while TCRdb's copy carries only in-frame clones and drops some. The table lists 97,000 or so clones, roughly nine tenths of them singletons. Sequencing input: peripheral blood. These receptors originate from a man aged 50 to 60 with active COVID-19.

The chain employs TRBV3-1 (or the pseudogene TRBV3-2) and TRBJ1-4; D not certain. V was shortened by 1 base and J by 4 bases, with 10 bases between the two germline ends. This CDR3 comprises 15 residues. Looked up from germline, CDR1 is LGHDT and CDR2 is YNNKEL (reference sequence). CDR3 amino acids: CASSQGPGFNEKLFF. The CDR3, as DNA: TGTGCCAGCAGCCAAGGCCCCGGGTTTAATGAAAAACTGTTTTTT.

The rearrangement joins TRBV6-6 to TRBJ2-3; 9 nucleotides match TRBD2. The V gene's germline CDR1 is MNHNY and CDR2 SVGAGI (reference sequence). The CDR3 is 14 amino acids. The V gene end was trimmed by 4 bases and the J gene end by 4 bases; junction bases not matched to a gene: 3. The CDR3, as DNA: TGTGCCAGCAGTTTGGGACTAGCCGCAGATACGCAGTATTTT. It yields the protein CASSLGLAADTQYF.

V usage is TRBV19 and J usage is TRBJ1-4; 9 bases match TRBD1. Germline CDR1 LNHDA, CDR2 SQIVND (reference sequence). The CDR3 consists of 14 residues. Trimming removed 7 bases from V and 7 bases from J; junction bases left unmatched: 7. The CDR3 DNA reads TGTGCCAGTAACCACAGGGGGCGAGGTGAAAAACTGTTTTTT. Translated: CASNHRGRGEKLFF.

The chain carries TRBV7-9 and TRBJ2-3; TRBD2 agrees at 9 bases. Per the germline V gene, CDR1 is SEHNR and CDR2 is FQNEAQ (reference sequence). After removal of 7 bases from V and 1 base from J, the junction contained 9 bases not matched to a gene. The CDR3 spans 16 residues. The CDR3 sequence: CASTLGGGAGTDTQYF. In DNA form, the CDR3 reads TGTGCCAGCACCCTTGGCGGGGGGGCCGGCACAGATACGCAGTATTTT.

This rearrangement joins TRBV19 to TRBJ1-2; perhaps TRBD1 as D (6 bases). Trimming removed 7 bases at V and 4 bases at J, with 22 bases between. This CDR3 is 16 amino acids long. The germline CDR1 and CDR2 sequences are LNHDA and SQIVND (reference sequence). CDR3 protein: CASNHWDPGTLYGYTF. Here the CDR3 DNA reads TGTGCCAGTAATCATTGGGACCCCGGGACACTCTATGGCTACACCTTC.

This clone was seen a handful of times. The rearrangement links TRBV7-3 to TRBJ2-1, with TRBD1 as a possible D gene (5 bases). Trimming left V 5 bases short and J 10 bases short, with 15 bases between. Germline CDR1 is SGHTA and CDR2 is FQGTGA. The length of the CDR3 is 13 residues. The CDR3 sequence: CASSLRWGKEQFF. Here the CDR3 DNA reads TGTGCCAGCAGCCTCCGGTGGGGCAAGGAGCAGTTCTTC.

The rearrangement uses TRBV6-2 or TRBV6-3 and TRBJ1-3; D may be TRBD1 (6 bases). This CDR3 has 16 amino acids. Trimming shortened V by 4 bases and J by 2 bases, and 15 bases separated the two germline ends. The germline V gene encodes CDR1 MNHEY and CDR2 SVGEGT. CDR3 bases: TGTGCCAGCAGTTTTAATCGTCGGACAGCTGGAAACACCATATATTTT. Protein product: CASSFNRRTAGNTIYF.

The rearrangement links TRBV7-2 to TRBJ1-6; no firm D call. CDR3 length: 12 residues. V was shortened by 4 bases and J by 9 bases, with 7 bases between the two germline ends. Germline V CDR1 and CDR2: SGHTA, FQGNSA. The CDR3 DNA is TGTGCCAGCAGCTCACAACCTTCACCCCTCCACTTT. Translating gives CASSSQPSPLHF.

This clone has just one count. CDR3 sequence reads: CSARLGVEQYF. The CDR3, as DNA: TGCAGTGCTAGGCTCGGGGTGGAGCAGTACTTC. The rearrangement uses TRBV20-1 and TRBJ2-7; possibly TRBD2 for D (5 bases). V dropped 3 bases and J dropped 7 bases, with 10 bases sitting between them. Looked up from germline, CDR1 is DFQATT and CDR2 is SNEGSKA (reference sequence). CDR3 length equals 11 residues.

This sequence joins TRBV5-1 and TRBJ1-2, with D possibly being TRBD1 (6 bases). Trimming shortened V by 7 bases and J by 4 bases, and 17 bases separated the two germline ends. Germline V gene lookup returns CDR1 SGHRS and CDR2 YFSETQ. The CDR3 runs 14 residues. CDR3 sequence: CASSEGGPGYGYTF. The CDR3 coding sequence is TGCGCCAGCTCCGAGGGGGGGCCTGGCTATGGCTACACCTTC.

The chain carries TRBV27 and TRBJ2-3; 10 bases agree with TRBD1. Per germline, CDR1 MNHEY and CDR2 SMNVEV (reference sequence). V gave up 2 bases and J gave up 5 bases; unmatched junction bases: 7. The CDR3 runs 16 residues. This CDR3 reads CASSLIGTGVIDTQYF. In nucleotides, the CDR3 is TGTGCCAGCAGTTTAATAGGGACAGGGGTGATAGATACGCAGTATTTT.

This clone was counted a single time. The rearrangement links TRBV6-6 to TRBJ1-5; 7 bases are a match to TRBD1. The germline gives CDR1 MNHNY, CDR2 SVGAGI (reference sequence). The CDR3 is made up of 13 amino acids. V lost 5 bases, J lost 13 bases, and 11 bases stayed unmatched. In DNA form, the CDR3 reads TGTGCCAGCAGTATACAGGAGACAGGGCAACAGCATTTT. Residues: CASSIQETGQQHF.

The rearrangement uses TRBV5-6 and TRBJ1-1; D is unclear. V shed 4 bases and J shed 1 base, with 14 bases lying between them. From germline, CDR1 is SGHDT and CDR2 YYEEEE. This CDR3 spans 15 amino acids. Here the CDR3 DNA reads TGTGCCAGCAGCCGTCGCTCCGAGAGGAACACTGAAGCTTTCTTT. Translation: CASSRRSERNTEAFF.

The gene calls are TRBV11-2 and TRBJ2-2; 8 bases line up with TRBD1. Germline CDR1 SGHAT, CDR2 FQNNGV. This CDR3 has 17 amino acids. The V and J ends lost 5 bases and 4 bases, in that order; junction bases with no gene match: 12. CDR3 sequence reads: CASSQSFGQGSTGELFF. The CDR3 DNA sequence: TGTGCCAGCAGCCAGTCGTTCGGACAGGGATCCACCGGGGAGCTGTTTTTT. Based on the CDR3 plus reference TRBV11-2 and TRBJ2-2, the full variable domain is EAGVAQSPRYKIIEKRQSVAFWCNPISGHATLYWYQQILGQGPKLLIQFQNNGVVDDSQLPKDRFSAERLKGVDSTLKIQPAKLEDSAVYLCASSQSFGQGSTGELFFGEGSRLTVL.

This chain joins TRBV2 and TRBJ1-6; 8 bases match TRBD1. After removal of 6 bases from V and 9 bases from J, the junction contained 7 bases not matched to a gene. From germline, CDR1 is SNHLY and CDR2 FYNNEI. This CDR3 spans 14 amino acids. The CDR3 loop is CASREGQAGSPLHF. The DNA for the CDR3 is TGTGCCAGCAGGGAGGGACAGGCTGGTTCACCCCTCCACTTT.

In DNA, the CDR3 is TGTGCCAGCCAGGGGGCTAAGTACGAGCAGTACTTC. It codes for CASQGAKYEQYF. The V gene is TRBV19, the J gene TRBJ2-7; 8 bases are shared with TRBD1. CDR1 is LNHDA, CDR2 SQIVND, per germline (reference sequence). The CDR3 loop spans 12 amino acids. The junction had 5 bases not matched to a gene; V was cut back by 9 bases and J by 4 bases.

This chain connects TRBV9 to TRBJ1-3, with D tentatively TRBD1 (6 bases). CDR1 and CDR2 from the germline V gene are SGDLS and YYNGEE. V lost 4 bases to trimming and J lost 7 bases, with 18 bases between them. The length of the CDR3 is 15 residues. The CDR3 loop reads CASSQPQGRGNTIYF. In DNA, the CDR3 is TGTGCCAGCAGCCAACCCCAGGGGCGGGGGAACACCATATATTTT.